This TCR beta chain came from a study of T cell responses to AZD1222 COVID-19 vaccine. In germline, CDR1 is SEHNR, CDR2 FQNEAQ (reference sequence). This CDR3 has 13 residues. A word on this clone: Its antigen is still unknown. One end of the junction does not line up with germline, which may come from a read error.

Data came from immunoSEQ multiplex PCR; TCRdb stores just in-frame clones and leaves some out. The top ten clones hold more than 14% of a sample with about 110,000 clones, approximately 90% of them seen once. Study outcomes and limitations: Most donors were white British, females outnumbered males, and clonal diversity was possibly underestimated. Unmutated variant regions are reportedly targeted by nearly half of spike-specific TCRs. Sampling captured repertoires only after the peak T cell response. Seropositive status at baseline applied to only five to seven AZD1222 recipients.

The rearrangement links TRBV7-9 to TRBJ1-1, with D possibly TRBD1 on 5 matching bases. Source: peripheral blood, taken 28 days after the second AZD1222 dose. The clonotype comes from an adult who received the AZD1222 COVID-19 vaccine. CDR3 sequence (DNA): TGTGCCAGCAGTTTAGAGGCAGGGTCTGAAGCTTTCTTT. Protein: CASSLEAGSEAFF.